The clone carrying this T cell receptor (beta chain) was found once. The data were obtained in a study of blood T cell repertoires in COVID-19. In the study overall: Acute and convalescent COVID-19 specimens originated in the United States, Italy and Spain. PBMCs, B-cell-depleted T cells, or T cells provided the cDNA or gDNA that made up the material.

The germline gives CDR1 SNHLY, CDR2 FYNNEI. Trimming removed 5 bases at V and 2 bases at J, with 10 bases between. This CDR3 contains 14 residues. Original data processing: Reference gene primer amplification yielded estimated nucleated cell counts. Profiling relied on immunoSEQ multiplex PCR, and the TCRdb table lists in-frame clones only, not all of them. V and J calls and clone size come straight from that table; D and trimming were deduced from the DNA. The sample shows 65,000 to 80,000 clones, approximately 91% of them seen only once. Input material: peripheral blood. The TCR sequence derives from a man in his 70s with active or convalescent COVID-19. J is TRBJ1-5 and V is TRBV2; D remains unclear. Written as DNA, the CDR3 is TGTGCCAGCAGTAAGCGGAGCGGCAATCAGCCCCAGCATTTT. Translation gives CASSKRSGNQPQHF.